This passage covers 20 T cell receptor beta chains from one sample sequenced in a study of blood T cell repertoires in COVID-19. Some clones are missing from TCRdb's copy, which holds only in-frame ones; the method was immunoSEQ multiplex PCR. Here the sample spans 200,000 to 300,000 clones, about 88% being singletons. Sequencing was carried out using peripheral blood. These receptors were taken from a man in his thirties or forties with active or convalescent COVID-19.

The rearrangement links TRBV6-5 to TRBJ2-3, with D unclear. The CDR3 contains 12 residues. Germline-derived CDR1 and CDR2 are MNHEY and SVGAGI. The V gene lost 7 bases and the J gene lost 2 bases, with 7 bases spanning the gap. The CDR3 DNA is TGTGCCAGCACCGTAGTCACAGATACGCAGTATTTT. It codes for CASTVVTDTQYF.

The rearrangement joins TRBV6-5 to TRBJ1-2, with 7 nucleotides matching TRBD1. V dropped 1 base and J dropped 5; count of bases not matched to a gene: 7. Germline V gene data show CDR1 as MNHEY and CDR2 as SVGAGI. The CDR3 is 15 amino acids. The CDR3 protein is CASSYWTGQEYGYTF. DNA of the CDR3: TGTGCCAGCAGTTACTGGACAGGTCAGGAGTATGGCTACACCTTC.

The rearrangement uses TRBV15 and TRBJ2-7, with 14 nucleotides matching TRBD2. Trimming removed 5 bases from V and 2 bases from J; junction bases left unmatched: 5. The CDR3 runs to 16 residues. Germline lookup yields CDR1 LNHNV and CDR2 YYDKDF (reference sequence). The CDR3 reads CATSFGLAGGPYEQYF. The DNA of the CDR3 is TGTGCCACCAGCTTCGGACTAGCGGGGGGTCCCTACGAGCAGTACTTC.

This chain uses TRBV14 with TRBJ1-3; perhaps TRBD1 as D (6 bases). CDR1 and CDR2 (germline): SGHDN, FVKESK. The CDR3 length is 15 residues. V lost 0 bases, J lost 4 bases, and 10 bases lay in between. The CDR3 DNA reads as TGTGCCAGCAGCCAAGATCAGGGGTTCGGAAACACCATATATTTT. It codes for CASSQDQGFGNTIYF.

The chain is built from TRBV5-1 and TRBJ2-5; 12 bases align to TRBD2. V was clipped by 4 bases and J by 4 bases; unmatched bases: 8. Germline-derived CDR1 and CDR2 are SGHRS and YFSETQ. The CDR3 is 16 residues long. This chain's CDR3 is CASSPGLAGTAETQYF. DNA of the CDR3: TGCGCCAGCAGCCCCGGACTAGCGGGGACTGCAGAGACCCAGTACTTC.

The V gene is TRBV19, the J gene TRBJ1-1; the match to TRBD1 covers 12 bases. V was clipped by 6 bases and J by 7 bases; unmatched bases: 3. There are 13 residues in the CDR3. Germline V gene lookup returns CDR1 LNHDA and CDR2 SQIVND (reference sequence). CDR3 in DNA: TGTGCCAGTAGGGGACAGGGGGCGGATGAAGCTTTCTTT. Translating it yields CASRGQGADEAFF.

CDR3 residues: CASSQYYQETQYF. The CDR3 coding sequence is TGCGCCAGCAGCCAATACTACCAAGAGACCCAGTACTTC. The V and J genes are TRBV4-1 and TRBJ2-5; no definite D call. The CDR3 sequence is 13 residues long. Germline CDR1 and CDR2: MGHRA and YSYEKL. The V end lost 2 bases, the J end lost 0 bases, and 4 bases lay between the germline ends.

The chain carries TRBV5-4 and TRBJ2-7; D is perhaps TRBD1 (6 bases). V was shortened by 4 bases and J by 6 bases, with 20 bases between the two germline ends. Germline CDR1 is SGHNT and CDR2 is YYREEE (reference sequence). The CDR3 length is 15 residues. CDR3: CASSGLSGTMPEQYF. The CDR3 coding sequence is TGTGCCAGCAGCGGGCTTTCCGGGACAATGCCCGAGCAGTACTTC.

This chain links TRBV6-2 or TRBV6-3 with TRBJ1-6; the D is unclear. CDR1 MNHEY and CDR2 SVGEGT come from the germline V gene. The CDR3 runs to 15 residues. The ends were cut back, 2 bases at V and 3 bases at J, with 8 bases in the middle. In nucleotides, the CDR3 is TGTGCCAGCAGTTACCTTGGAGGCTATAATTCACCCCTCCACTTT. Amino acid sequence: CASSYLGGYNSPLHF.

CDR3 protein: CASRVDEGEEKLFF. As DNA, the CDR3 is TGCGCCAGCAGAGTGGACGAGGGAGAGGAAAAACTGTTTTTT. The chain combines TRBV5-1 with TRBJ1-4; D is undetermined. V was clipped by 5 bases and J by 8 bases, with 16 bases between them. The CDR3 has 14 residues. Germline CDR1 is SGHRS and CDR2 is YFSETQ.

The chain couples TRBV11-2 to TRBJ2-2, with D perhaps matching TRBD1 (5 bases). V shed 2 bases and J shed 1 base, with 8 bases lying between them. The CDR3 is made up of 15 amino acids. CDR1 is SGHAT, CDR2 FQNNGV, per germline. The CDR3 coding sequence is TGTGCCAGCAGCTTACTCCAGGGGAACACCGGGGAGCTGTTTTTT. It specifies CASSLLQGNTGELFF. The whole variable domain, remainder taken from reference TRBV11-2 and TRBJ2-2, is EAGVAQSPRYKIIEKRQSVAFWCNPISGHATLYWYQQILGQGPKLLIQFQNNGVVDDSQLPKDRFSAERLKGVDSTLKIQPAKLEDSAVYLCASSLLQGNTGELFFGEGSRLTVL.

This chain joins TRBV11-2 and TRBJ1-5; no reliable D call. This CDR3 has 15 amino acids. CDR1 is SGHAT and CDR2 is FQNNGV in the germline V gene. V was trimmed by 6 bases and J by 2 bases, leaving 14 bases between them. Written as DNA, the CDR3 is TGTGCCAGCAGTTCCATGGGCCGAGGCAATCAGCCCCAGCATTTT. Its protein is CASSSMGRGNQPQHF.

This clone was counted only a few times. CDR3 nucleotides: TGTGCCAGCAGCGAGGGAAACACCATATATTTT. Protein sequence: CASSEGNTIYF. This chain joins TRBV11-3 and TRBJ1-3; D remains unclear. From germline, CDR1 is SGHNT and CDR2 YENEEA. The length of the CDR3 is 11 residues. Trimming pared 5 bases from V and 4 bases from J, leaving 3 bases between. The full variable domain, completed using reference TRBV11-3 and TRBJ1-3, is EAGVVQSPRYKIIEKKQPVAFWCNPISGHNTLYWYLQNLGQGPELLIRYENEEAVDDSQLPKDRFSAERLKGVDSTLKIQPAELGDSAVYLCASSEGNTIYFGEGSWLTVV.

V is TRBV7-9 and J is TRBJ2-3; 8 bases agree with TRBD2. The V segment lost 5 bases and the J segment 6 bases; nucleotides outside the gene matches: 10. CDR1 and CDR2 (germline): SEHNR, FQNEAQ (reference sequence). The CDR3 has 15 residues. The CDR3 is CASSELAVVRDTQYF. The CDR3 DNA sequence: TGTGCCAGCAGCGAACTAGCGGTGGTCAGGGATACGCAGTATTTT.

In this sample, this clone turned up once. This chain links TRBV5-1 with TRBJ1-1; 10 bases are a match to TRBD1. V shed 3 bases, J shed 4 bases, and the junction held 6 bases outside the gene matches. CDR3 length: 15 residues. The V gene's germline CDR1 is SGHRS and CDR2 YFSETQ. The DNA of the CDR3 is TGCGCCAGCAGCTCAGGACAGGGGGTAGGCACTGAAGCTTTCTTT. Its protein product is CASSSGQGVGTEAFF. Full variable domain (outside the CDR3, taken from reference TRBV5-1 and TRBJ1-1): KAGVTQTPRYLIKTRGQQVTLSCSPISGHRSVSWYQQTPGQGLQFLFEYFSETQRNKGNFPGRFSGRQFSNSRSEMNVSTLELGDSALYLCASSSGQGVGTEAFFGQGTRLTVV.

This clone was counted once. The gene calls are TRBV7-3 and TRBJ2-3; TRBD2 aligns across 9 bases. CDR1 and CDR2 from the germline V gene are SGHTA and FQGTGA. V dropped 2 bases and J dropped 1; count of bases not matched to a gene: 1. CDR3 length equals 15 residues. CDR3 region: CASSLERGGTDTQYF. The CDR3 DNA reads as TGTGCCAGCAGCTTAGAGCGGGGGGGCACAGATACGCAGTATTTT.

The V call is TRBV25-1, the J call TRBJ2-2, with 9 bases lining up with TRBD1. Germline values: CDR1 MGHDK, CDR2 SYGVNS. J was trimmed by 6 bases and V by 6 bases; bases with no gene match: 8. CDR3 length equals 15 residues. The CDR3, as DNA: TGTGCCAGCAGAGCCGGGACAGGGAGTTCCGGGGAGCTGTTTTTT. Encoded protein: CASRAGTGSSGELFF. Complete variable domain (other parts from reference TRBV25-1 and TRBJ2-2): EADIYQTPRYLVIGTGKKITLECSQTMGHDKMYWYQQDPGMELHLIHYSYGVNSTEKGDLSSESTVSRIRTEHFPLTLESARPSHTSQYLCASRAGTGSSGELFFGEGSRLTVL.

This chain links TRBV11-3 with TRBJ2-2; D perhaps matches TRBD1 (6 bases). The germline V gene has CDR1 SGHNT and CDR2 YENEEA. Trimming shortened V by 1 base and J by 12 bases, and 15 bases separated the two germline ends. CDR3 length: 14 residues. In DNA form, the CDR3 reads TGTGCCAGCAGCTTAGTTTCAGCGGACAGTAAGCTGTTTTTT. This translates into CASSLVSADSKLFF.

The genes are TRBV4-3 and TRBJ1-2; no reliable D call. V was cut by 1 base and J by 4 bases, with 10 bases left in between. The germline gives CDR1 LGHNA, CDR2 YSLEER. CDR3 size: 14 residues. CDR3 in DNA: TGCGCCAGCAGCCAAGCTCTAGTATTCTATGGCTACACCTTC. This gives the protein CASSQALVFYGYTF.

The chain uses TRBV6-5 and TRBJ1-2; weak D call: TRBD1 (5 bases). Germline loops: CDR1 MNHEY, CDR2 SVGAGI. The CDR3 is 12 amino acids. Trimming left V 6 bases short and J 8 bases short, with 13 bases between. The CDR3 loop reads CASSFGTGGYTF. CDR3 coding DNA: TGTGCCAGCAGCTTCGGCACAGGCGGCTACACCTTC.